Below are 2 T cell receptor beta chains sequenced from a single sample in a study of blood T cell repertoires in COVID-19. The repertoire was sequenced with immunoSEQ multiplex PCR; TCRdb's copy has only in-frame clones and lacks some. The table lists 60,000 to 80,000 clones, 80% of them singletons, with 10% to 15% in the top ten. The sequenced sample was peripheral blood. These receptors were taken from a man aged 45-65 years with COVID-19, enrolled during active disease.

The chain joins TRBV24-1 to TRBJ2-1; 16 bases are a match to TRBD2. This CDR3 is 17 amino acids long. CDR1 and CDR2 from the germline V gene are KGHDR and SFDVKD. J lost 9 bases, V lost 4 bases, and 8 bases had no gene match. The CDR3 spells CATSDQGLAGGLSEQFF. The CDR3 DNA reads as TGTGCCACCAGTGACCAGGGACTAGCGGGAGGGCTAAGTGAGCAGTTCTTC.

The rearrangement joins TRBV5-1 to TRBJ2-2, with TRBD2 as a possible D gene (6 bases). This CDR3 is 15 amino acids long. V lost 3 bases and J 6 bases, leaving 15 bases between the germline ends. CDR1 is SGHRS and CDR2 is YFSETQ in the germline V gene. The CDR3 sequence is CASSYTGSRAGELFF. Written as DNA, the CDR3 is TGCGCCAGCAGCTACACCGGGAGCCGGGCCGGGGAGCTGTTTTTT.